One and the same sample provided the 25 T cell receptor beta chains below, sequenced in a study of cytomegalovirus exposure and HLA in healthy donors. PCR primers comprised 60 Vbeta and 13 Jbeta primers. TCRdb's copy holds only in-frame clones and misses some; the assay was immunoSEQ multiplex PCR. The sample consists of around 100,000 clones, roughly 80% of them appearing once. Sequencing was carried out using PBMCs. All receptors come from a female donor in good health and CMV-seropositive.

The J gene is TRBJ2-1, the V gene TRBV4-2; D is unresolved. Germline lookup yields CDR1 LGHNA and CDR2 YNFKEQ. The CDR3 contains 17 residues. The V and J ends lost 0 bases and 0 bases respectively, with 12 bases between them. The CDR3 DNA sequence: TGTGCCAGCAGCCAAGAAGGAGCGCAGAGCTCCTACAATGAGCAGTTCTTC. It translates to CASSQEGAQSSYNEQFF.

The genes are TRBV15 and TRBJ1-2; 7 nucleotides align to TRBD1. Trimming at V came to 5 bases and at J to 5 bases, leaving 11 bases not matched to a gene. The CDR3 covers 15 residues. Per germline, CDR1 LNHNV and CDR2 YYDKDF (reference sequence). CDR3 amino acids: CATSDTGTAVYGYTF. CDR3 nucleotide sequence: TGTGCCACCAGCGACACCGGGACAGCCGTTTATGGCTACACCTTC.

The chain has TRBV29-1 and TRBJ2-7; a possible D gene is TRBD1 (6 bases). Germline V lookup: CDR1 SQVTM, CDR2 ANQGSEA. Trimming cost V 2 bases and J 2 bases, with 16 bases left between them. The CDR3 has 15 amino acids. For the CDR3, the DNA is TGCAGCGTTGAATTTCCGGACAGCCAAGCCTACGAGCAGTACTTC. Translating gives CSVEFPDSQAYEQYF.

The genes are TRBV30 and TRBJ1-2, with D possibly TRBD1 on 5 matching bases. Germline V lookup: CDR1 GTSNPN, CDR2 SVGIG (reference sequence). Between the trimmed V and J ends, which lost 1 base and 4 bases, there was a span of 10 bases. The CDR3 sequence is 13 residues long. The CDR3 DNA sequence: TGTGCCTGGAGTGACCCGGGACTCTATGGCTACACCTTC. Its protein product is CAWSDPGLYGYTF.

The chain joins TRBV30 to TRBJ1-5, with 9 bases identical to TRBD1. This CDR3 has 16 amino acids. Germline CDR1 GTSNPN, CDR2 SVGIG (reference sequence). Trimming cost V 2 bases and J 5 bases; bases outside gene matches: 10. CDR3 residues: CAWSHHTGQGHQPQHF. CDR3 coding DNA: TGTGCCTGGAGTCACCACACCGGACAGGGGCATCAGCCCCAGCATTTT.

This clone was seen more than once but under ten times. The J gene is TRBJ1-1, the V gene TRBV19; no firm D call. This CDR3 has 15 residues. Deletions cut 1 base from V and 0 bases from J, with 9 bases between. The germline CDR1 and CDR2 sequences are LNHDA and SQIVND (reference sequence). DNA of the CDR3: TGTGCCAGTAGTATAGTTAGCCCGATGAACACTGAAGCTTTCTTT. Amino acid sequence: CASSIVSPMNTEAFF.

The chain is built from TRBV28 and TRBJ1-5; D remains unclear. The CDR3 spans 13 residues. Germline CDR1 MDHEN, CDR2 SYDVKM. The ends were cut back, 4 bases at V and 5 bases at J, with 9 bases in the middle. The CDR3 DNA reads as TGTGCCAGCAGTTCCCAGGAATATCAGCCCCAGCATTTT. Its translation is CASSSQEYQPQHF.

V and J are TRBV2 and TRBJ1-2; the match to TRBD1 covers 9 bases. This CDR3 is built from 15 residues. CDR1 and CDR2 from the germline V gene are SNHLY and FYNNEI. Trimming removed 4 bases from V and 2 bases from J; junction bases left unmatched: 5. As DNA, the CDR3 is TGTGCCAGCAGTGCCCTAGGACAGGGGAACTATGGCTACACCTTC. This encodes CASSALGQGNYGYTF.

CDR3 residues: CASSQSSGTRSYEQYF. CDR3 bases: TGCGCCAGCAGCCAGAGTAGCGGGACTAGGTCCTACGAGCAGTACTTC. This chain uses TRBV4-1 with TRBJ2-7; 8 positions agree with TRBD2. CDR3 length equals 16 residues. J gave up 1 base and V 3 bases, and 8 bases lay outside the gene matches. CDR1 and CDR2 (germline): MGHRA, YSYEKL.

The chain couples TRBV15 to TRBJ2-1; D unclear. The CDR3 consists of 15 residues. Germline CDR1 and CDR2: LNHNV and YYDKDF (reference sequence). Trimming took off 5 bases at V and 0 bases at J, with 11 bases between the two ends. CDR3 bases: TGTGCCACCAGCCACGACTTTCGCTCCTACAATGAGCAGTTCTTC. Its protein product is CATSHDFRSYNEQFF.

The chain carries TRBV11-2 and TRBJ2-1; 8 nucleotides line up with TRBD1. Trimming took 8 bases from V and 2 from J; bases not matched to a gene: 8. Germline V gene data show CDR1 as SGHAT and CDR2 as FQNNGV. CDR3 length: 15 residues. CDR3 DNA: TGTGCCAGCTCCCTACTCAGGGGGCCCTACAATGAGCAGTTCTTC. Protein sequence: CASSLLRGPYNEQFF.

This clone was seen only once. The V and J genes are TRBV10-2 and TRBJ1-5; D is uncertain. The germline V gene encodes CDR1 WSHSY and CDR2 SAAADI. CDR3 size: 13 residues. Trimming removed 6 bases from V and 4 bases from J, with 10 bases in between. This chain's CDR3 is CASRAVQNQPQHF. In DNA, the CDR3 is TGCGCCAGCAGGGCAGTCCAAAATCAGCCCCAGCATTTT.

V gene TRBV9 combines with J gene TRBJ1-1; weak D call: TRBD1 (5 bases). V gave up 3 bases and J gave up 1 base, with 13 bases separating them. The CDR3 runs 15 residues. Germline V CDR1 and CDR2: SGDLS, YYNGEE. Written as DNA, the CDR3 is TGTGCCAGCAGCGCCCGTGCAGGGCCGAACACTGAAGCTTTCTTT. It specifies CASSARAGPNTEAFF.

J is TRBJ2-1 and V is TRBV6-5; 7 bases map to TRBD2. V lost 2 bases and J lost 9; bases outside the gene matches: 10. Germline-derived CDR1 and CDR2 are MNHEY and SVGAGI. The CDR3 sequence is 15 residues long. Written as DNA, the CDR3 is TGTGCCAGCAGTTACAATGGGAGGGCCGCTCGTGAGCAGTTCTTC. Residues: CASSYNGRAAREQFF.

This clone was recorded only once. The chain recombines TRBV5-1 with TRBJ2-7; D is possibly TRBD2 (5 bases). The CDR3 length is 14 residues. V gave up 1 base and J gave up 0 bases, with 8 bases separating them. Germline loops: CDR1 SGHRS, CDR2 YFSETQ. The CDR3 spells CASSLPGVSYEQYF. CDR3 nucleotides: TGCGCCAGCAGCTTGCCCGGGGTCTCCTACGAGCAGTACTTC.

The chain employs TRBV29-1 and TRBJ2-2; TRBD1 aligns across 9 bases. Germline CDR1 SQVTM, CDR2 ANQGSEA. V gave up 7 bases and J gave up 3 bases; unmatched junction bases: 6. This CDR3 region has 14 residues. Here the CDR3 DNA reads TGCAGCGCTACATACAGGGGGCACACCGGGGAGCTGTTTTTT. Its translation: CSATYRGHTGELFF.

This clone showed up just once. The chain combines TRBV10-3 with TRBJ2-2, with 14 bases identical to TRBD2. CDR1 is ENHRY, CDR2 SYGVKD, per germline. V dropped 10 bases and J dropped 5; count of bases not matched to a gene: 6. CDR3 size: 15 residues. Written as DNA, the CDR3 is TGTGCCACCGGACTAGCGGGGGGCAGAACCGGGGAGCTGTTTTTT. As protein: CATGLAGGRTGELFF.

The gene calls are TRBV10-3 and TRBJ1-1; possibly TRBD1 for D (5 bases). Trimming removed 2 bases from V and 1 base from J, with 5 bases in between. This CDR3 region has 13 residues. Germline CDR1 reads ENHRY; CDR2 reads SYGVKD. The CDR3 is CAISERGNTEAFF. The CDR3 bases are TGTGCCATCAGTGAGAGGGGGAACACTGAAGCTTTCTTT.

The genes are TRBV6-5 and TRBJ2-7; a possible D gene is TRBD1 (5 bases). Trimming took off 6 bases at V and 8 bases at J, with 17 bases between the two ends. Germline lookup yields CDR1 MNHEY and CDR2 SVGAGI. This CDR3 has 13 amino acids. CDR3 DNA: TGTGCCAGCAGCTTCGAGGCAGGGCGACAGCAGTACTTC. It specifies CASSFEAGRQQYF.

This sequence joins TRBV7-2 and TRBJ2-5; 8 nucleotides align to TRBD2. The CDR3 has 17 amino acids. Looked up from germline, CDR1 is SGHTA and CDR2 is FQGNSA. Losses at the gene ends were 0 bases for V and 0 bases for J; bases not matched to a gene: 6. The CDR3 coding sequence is TGTGCCAGCAGCTTAGCTAGCGGGGTCGAGTACCAAGAGACCCAGTACTTC. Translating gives CASSLASGVEYQETQYF.

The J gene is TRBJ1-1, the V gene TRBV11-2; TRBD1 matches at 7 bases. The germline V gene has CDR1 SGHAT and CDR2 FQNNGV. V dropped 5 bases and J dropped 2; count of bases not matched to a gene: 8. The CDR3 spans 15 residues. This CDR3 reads CASSPPGQINTEAFF. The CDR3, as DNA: TGTGCCAGCAGCCCACCGGGACAGATCAACACTGAAGCTTTCTTT.

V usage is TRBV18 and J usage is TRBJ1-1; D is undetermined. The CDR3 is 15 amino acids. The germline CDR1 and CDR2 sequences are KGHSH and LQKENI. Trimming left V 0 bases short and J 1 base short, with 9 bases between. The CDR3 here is CASSPPVRQNTEAFF. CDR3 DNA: TGTGCCAGCTCACCACCGGTCAGGCAGAACACTGAAGCTTTCTTT.

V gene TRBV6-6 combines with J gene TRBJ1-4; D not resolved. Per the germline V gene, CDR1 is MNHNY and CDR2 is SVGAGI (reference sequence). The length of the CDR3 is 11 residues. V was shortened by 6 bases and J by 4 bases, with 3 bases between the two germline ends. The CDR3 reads CASSLNEKLFF. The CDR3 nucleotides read TGTGCCAGCAGCCTTAATGAAAAACTGTTTTTT.

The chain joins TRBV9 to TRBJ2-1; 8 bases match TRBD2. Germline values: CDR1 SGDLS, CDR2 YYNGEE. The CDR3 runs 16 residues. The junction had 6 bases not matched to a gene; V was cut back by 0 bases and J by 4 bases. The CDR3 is CASSVGLSGSYNEQFF. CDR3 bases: TGTGCCAGCAGCGTAGGACTAAGCGGGAGTTACAATGAGCAGTTCTTC.

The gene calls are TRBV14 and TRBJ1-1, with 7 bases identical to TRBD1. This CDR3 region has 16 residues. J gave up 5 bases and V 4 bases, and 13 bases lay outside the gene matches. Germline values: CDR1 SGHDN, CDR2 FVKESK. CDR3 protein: CASSPIRDRVGTEAFF. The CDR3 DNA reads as TGTGCCAGCAGCCCGATTCGAGACAGGGTGGGGACTGAAGCTTTCTTT.